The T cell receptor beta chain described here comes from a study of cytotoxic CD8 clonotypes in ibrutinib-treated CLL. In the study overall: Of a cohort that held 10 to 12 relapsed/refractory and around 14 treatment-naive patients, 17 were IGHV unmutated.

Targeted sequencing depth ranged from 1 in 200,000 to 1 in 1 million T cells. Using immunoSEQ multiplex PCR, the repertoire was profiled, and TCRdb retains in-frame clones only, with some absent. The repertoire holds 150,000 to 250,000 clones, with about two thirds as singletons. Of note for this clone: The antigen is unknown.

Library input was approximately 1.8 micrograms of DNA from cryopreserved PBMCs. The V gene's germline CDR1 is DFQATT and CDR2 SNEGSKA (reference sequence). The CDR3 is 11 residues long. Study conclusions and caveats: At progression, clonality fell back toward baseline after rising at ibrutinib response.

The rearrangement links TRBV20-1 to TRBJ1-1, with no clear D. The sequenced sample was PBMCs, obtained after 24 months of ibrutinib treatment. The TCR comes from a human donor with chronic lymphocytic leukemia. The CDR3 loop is CSGTENTEAFF. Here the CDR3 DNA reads TGCAGCGGTACAGAGAACACTGAAGCTTTCTTT.